A selection of T cell receptor beta chains follows, all from one sample in a study of blood T cell repertoires in COVID-19. TCRdb's copy holds only in-frame clones and misses some; the assay was immunoSEQ multiplex PCR. The sample holds about 75,000 clones; 88% are singletons and the top ten take roughly 19%. Sequenced material: peripheral blood. The receptors stem from a human donor in a cohort sampled during active COVID-19. Both conserved end residues are part of each CDR3. A D gene is named only where the DNA matches it firmly. The size entry is marked missing in some rows and otherwise reads once, few, many or a size class.

14,-,TRBJ1-6,-,TRBV18,CASSQDGRNSPLHF,TGTGCCAGCTCTCAGGACGGGAGAAATTCACCCCTCCACTTT
17,-,TRBJ1-2,-,TRBV4-1,CASSQDRGRGTAKGYTF,TGCGCCAGCAGCCAAGACAGAGGGCGGGGCACAGCAAAGGGCTACACCTTC
14,-,TRBJ2-1,-,TRBV7-9,CASSSFQTYNEQFF,TGTGCCAGCAGCTCATTCCAGACCTACAATGAGCAGTTCTTC
15,-,TRBJ2-4,-,TRBV6-5,CASSPGQGAKNIQYF,TGTGCCAGCAGTCCCGGCCAGGGAGCCAAAAACATTCAGTACTTC
14,-,TRBJ1-1,-,TRBV5-1,CASSPHRENTEAFF,TGCGCCAGCAGCCCACACAGAGAGAACACTGAAGCTTTCTTT
14,-,TRBJ2-3,TRBD2,TRBV19,CASKSSGRTDTQYF,TGTGCCAGCAAATCTAGCGGGAGGACAGATACGCAGTATTTT
15,-,TRBJ2-3,-,TRBV2,CASSAQRLNTDTQYF,TGTGCCAGCAGTGCCCAGCGGCTTAACACAGATACGCAGTATTTT
15,-,TRBJ2-1,TRBD1,TRBV18,CASSPRDRATNEQFF,TGTGCCAGCTCACCACGGGACAGGGCAACCAATGAGCAGTTCTTC
14,-,TRBJ2-2,TRBD2,TRBV2,CASRERGETGELFF,TGTGCCAGCAGGGAGCGGGGGGAGACCGGGGAGCTGTTTTTT
13,-,TRBJ1-4,-,TRBV25-1,CASRGQNNEKLFF,TGTGCCAGCAGGGGGCAGAATAATGAAAAACTGTTTTTT
15,-,TRBJ2-3,TRBD2,TRBV3-1/TRBV3-2,CASRPGDYLTDTQYF,TGTGCCAGCAGGCCGGGGGACTACCTCACAGATACGCAGTATTTT
17,-,TRBJ1-6,-,TRBV4-1,CASSQDKGVTDNSPLHF,TGCGCCAGCAGCCAAGATAAGGGAGTGACTGATAATTCACCCCTCCACTTT
18,-,TRBJ1-2,TRBD1,TRBV28,CASSLYDVWTGGVYGYTF,TGTGCCAGCAGTTTATACGATGTTTGGACAGGGGGTGTCTATGGCTACACCTTC
14,-,TRBJ2-3,TRBD2,TRBV3-1/TRBV3-2,CASSLGLVGDTQYF,TGTGCCAGCAGCCTGGGACTAGTAGGAGATACGCAGTATTTT
15,-,TRBJ1-5,TRBD1,TRBV15,CATSPDRAYNQPQHF,TGTGCCACCAGTCCGGACAGGGCTTACAATCAGCCCCAGCATTTT
16,-,TRBJ2-5,TRBD2,TRBV27,CASSLSLTSGVETQYF,TGTGCCAGCAGTTTATCCTTGACTAGCGGGGTGGAGACCCAGTACTTC
17,-,TRBJ1-2,-,TRBV18,CASSLFSGRGDGNGYTF,TGTGCCAGCTCACTTTTTAGTGGTCGGGGAGACGGAAATGGCTACACCTTC
13,few,TRBJ1-2,-,TRBV7-9,CASSLGQNYGYTF,TGTGCCAGCAGCTTAGGACAGAACTATGGCTACACCTTC
14,-,TRBJ1-4,TRBD1,TRBV29-1,CSVAGHQGVEKLFF,TGCAGCGTTGCGGGCCACCAGGGGGTGGAAAAACTGTTTTTT
13,-,TRBJ1-2,-,TRBV5-1,CASSLGSKGGYTF,TGCGCCAGCAGCTTAGGGAGTAAAGGTGGCTACACCTTC
13,few,TRBJ1-2,-,TRBV3-1/TRBV3-2,CASSHEQGGGYTF,TGTGCCAGCAGCCATGAACAGGGCGGTGGCTACACCTTC
15,-,TRBJ2-1,TRBD1,TRBV19,CASSSRTGSYNEQFF,TGTGCCAGTAGTTCCCGGACAGGGAGTTACAATGAGCAGTTCTTC
18,-,TRBJ1-2,TRBD1,TRBV5-1,CASSRTPKGQGEVYGYTF,TGCGCCAGCAGCCGTACCCCAAAAGGACAGGGGGAAGTTTATGGCTACACCTTC
18,-,TRBJ2-2,TRBD2,TRBV7-3,CASSLKPVTSGITGELFF,TGTGCCAGCAGCTTAAAGCCCGTTACTAGCGGGATTACCGGGGAGCTGTTTTTT
17,-,TRBJ2-3,TRBD2,TRBV4-2,CASSQPTSGRVADTQYF,TGTGCCAGCAGCCAGCCAACGAGCGGGAGGGTCGCAGATACGCAGTATTTT
14,-,TRBJ1-5,-,TRBV2,CASSEATERQPQHF,TGTGCCAGCAGTGAAGCGACAGAGAGACAGCCCCAGCATTTT
15,-,TRBJ2-3,TRBD2,TRBV10-1,CASSERTSGIGTQYF,TGCGCCAGCAGTGAGCGGACTAGCGGGATTGGTACGCAGTATTTT
15,-,TRBJ1-2,TRBD1,TRBV4-3,CASSHRQGINYGYTF,TGCGCCAGCAGCCATCGACAGGGCATTAACTATGGCTACACCTTC
16,once,TRBJ2-4,TRBD1,TRBV5-1,CASSPLPGQGEGIQYF,TGCGCCAGCAGCCCATTACCGGGACAGGGGGAAGGCATTCAGTACTTC
16,-,TRBJ2-5,TRBD1,TRBV7-9,CATPIEDRGILETQYF,TGTGCCACCCCTATAGAGGACAGGGGGATCTTGGAGACCCAGTACTTC
12,-,TRBJ1-2,-,TRBV7-8,CASSLSGDGYTF,TGTGCCAGCAGCTTATCCGGGGATGGCTACACCTTC
14,-,TRBJ2-1,TRBD2,TRBV30,CAWNGGTRVGEQFF,TGTGCCTGGAATGGAGGGACTAGAGTCGGTGAGCAGTTCTTC
18,-,TRBJ2-3,TRBD2,TRBV2,CASVANRLAGGRTDTQYF,TGTGCCAGCGTCGCCAATCGTCTAGCGGGGGGCCGCACAGATACGCAGTATTTT
15,-,TRBJ1-2,TRBD1,TRBV19,CASSDRTGRVKGYTF,TGTGCCAGTAGTGACCGGACAGGTCGCGTTAAGGGCTACACCTTC
15,-,TRBJ2-2,-,TRBV7-8,CASSVTGLSTGELFF,TGTGCCAGCAGCGTGACAGGTCTGAGCACCGGGGAGCTGTTTTTT
15,-,TRBJ2-2,-,TRBV12-5,CASATGHPNTGELFF,TGTGCTAGTGCCACGGGACACCCGAACACCGGGGAGCTGTTTTTT
15,-,TRBJ2-1,TRBD1,TRBV7-2,CASSFAGTGVNEQFF,TGTGCCAGCAGCTTTGCCGGGACAGGGGTCAATGAGCAGTTCTTC
13,-,TRBJ2-3,-,TRBV19,CASSIPTTNTQYF,TGTGCCAGTAGTATCCCCACCACAAATACGCAGTATTTT
15,-,TRBJ1-4,TRBD1,TRBV19,CASSIRQGSNEKLFF,TGTGCCAGTAGTATACGACAGGGGTCTAATGAAAAACTGTTTTTT
15,-,TRBJ1-1,-,TRBV10-3,CAISAAGPGENEAFF,TGTGCCATCAGTGCCGCGGGACCGGGCGAGAATGAGGCTTTCTTT
13,once,TRBJ2-1,-,TRBV6-4,CASSNEEGGEQFF,TGTGCCAGCAGTAATGAGGAGGGCGGTGAGCAGTTCTTC
18,-,TRBJ1-1,TRBD1,TRBV24-1,CATSDSRDRGTGNTEAFF,TGTGCCACCAGTGATTCCCGGGACAGGGGGACCGGGAACACTGAAGCTTTCTTT
12,-,TRBJ1-2,-,TRBV9,CASSEQGYGYTF,TGTGCCAGCAGCGAACAGGGCTATGGCTACACCTTC
15,-,TRBJ1-4,-,TRBV28,CASNSPGAHFEKLFF,TGTGCCAGCAATTCTCCGGGTGCCCATTTTGAAAAACTGTTTTTT
16,-,TRBJ2-3,TRBD1,TRBV6-1,CASSGNRGLATDTQYF,TGTGCCAGCAGTGGCAACAGGGGTTTGGCCACAGATACGCAGTATTTT
15,-,TRBJ1-3,-,TRBV3-1/TRBV3-2,CASSLTRGGGNTIYF,TGTGCCAGCAGCCTCACCCGAGGGGGTGGAAACACCATATATTTT
14,-,TRBJ2-2,-,TRBV18,CASSPRLNTGELFF,TGTGCCAGCTCACCAAGACTAAACACCGGGGAGCTGTTTTTT
15,-,TRBJ2-5,-,TRBV5-1,CASSPAPSGQETQYF,TGCGCCAGCAGCCCGGCCCCCAGCGGACAAGAGACCCAGTACTTC
15,-,TRBJ1-2,-,TRBV6-1,CASSERRRANYGYTF,TGTGCCAGCAGTGAACGCCGGAGAGCTAACTATGGCTACACCTTC
15,-,TRBJ2-7,TRBD1,TRBV6-6,CASRTEGQGAYEQYF,TGTGCCAGCAGGACGGAGGGACAGGGGGCCTACGAGCAGTACTTC
14,-,TRBJ1-2,-,TRBV3-1/TRBV3-2,CASSPRGANYGYTF,TGTGCCAGCAGCCCCAGGGGAGCTAACTATGGCTACACCTTC
15,-,TRBJ2-7,TRBD1,TRBV5-1,CASSPGTGEAYEQYF,TGCGCCAGCAGCCCAGGGACAGGGGAAGCCTACGAGCAGTACTTC
15,-,TRBJ1-5,-,TRBV28,CASSLGAYSNQPQHF,TGTGCCAGCAGTTTAGGGGCATATAGCAATCAGCCCCAGCATTTT
12,-,TRBJ1-5,-,TRBV19,CASTDRVGPQHF,TGTGCCAGTACAGACCGGGTCGGGCCCCAGCATTTT